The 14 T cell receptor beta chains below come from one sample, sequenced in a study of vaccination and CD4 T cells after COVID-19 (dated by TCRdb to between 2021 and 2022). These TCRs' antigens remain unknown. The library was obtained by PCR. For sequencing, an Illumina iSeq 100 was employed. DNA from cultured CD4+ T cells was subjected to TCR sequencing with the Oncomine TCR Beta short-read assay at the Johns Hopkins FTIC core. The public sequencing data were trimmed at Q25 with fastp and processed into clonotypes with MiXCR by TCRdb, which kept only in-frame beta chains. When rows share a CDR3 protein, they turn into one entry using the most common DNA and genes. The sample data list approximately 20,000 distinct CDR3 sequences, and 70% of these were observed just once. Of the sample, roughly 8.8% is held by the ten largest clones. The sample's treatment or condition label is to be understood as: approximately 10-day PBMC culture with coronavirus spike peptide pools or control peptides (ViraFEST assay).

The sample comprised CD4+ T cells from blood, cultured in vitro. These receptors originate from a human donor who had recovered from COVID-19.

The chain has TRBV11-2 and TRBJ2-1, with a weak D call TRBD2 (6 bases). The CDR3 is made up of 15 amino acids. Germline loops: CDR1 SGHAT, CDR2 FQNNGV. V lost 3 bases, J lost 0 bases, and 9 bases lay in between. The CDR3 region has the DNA TGTGCCAGCAGCTTTGGCGGGATCTCCTACAATGAGCAGTTCTTC. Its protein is CASSFGGISYNEQFF.

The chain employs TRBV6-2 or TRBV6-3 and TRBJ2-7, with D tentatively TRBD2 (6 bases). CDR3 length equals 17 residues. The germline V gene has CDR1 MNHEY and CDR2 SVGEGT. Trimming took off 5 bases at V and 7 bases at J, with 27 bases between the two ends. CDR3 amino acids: CASSPITGDHNSGEQYF. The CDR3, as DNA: TGTGCCAGCAGTCCAATCACGGGGGACCACAATTCGGGGGAGCAGTACTTC.

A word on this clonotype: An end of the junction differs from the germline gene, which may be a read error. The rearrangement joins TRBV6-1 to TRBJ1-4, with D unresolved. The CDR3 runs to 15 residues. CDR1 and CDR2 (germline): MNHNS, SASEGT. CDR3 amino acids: CTSRSGPAANEKLFF. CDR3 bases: TGTACCAGCAGATCCGGCCCGGCCGCTAATGAAAAACTGTTTTTT.

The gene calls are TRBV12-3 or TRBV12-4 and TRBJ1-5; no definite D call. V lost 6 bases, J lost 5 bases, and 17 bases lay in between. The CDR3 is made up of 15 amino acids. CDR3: CASSPHRRGHQPQHF. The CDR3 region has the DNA TGTGCCAGCAGCCCACATCGCAGAGGCCATCAGCCCCAGCATTTT.

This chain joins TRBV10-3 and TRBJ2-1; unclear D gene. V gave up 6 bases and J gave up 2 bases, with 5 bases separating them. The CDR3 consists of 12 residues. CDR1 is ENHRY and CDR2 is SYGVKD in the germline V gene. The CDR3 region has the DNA TGTGCCATCAGGAGGACCTACAATGAGCAGTTCTTC. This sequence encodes CAIRRTYNEQFF.

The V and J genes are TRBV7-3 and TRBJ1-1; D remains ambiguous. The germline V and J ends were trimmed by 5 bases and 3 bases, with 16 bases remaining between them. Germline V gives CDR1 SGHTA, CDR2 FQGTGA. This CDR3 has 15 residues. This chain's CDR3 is CASSAGPRSDTEAFF. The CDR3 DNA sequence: TGTGCCAGCAGCGCGGGCCCCCGATCGGACACTGAAGCTTTCTTT.

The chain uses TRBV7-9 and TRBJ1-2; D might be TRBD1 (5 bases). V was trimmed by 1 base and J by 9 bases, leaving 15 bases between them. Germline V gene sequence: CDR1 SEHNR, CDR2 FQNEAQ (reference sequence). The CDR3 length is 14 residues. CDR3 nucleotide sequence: TGTGCCAGCAGCTTAGGGGACTCACTGTCTCGCTACACCTTC. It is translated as CASSLGDSLSRYTF. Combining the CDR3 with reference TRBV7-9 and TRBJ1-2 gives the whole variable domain DTGVSQNPRHKITKRGQNVTFRCDPISEHNRLYWYRQTLGQGPEFLTYFQNEAQLEKSRLLSDRFSAERPKGSFSTLEIQRTEQGDSAMYLCASSLGDSLSRYTFGSGTRLTVV.

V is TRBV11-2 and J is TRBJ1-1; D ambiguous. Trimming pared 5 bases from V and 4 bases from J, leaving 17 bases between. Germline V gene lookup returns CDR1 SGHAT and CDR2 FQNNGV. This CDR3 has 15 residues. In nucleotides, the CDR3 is TGTGCCAGCAGCCAGAGGCTAGGAATTCGCACTGAAGCTTTCTTT. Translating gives CASSQRLGIRTEAFF.

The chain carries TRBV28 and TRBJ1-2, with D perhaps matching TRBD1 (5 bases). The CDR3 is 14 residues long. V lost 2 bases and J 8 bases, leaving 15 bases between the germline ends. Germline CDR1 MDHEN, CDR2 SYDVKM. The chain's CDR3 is CASSLGVGVGGYTF. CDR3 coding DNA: TGTGCCAGCAGTTTAGGAGTAGGGGTTGGCGGCTACACCTTC.

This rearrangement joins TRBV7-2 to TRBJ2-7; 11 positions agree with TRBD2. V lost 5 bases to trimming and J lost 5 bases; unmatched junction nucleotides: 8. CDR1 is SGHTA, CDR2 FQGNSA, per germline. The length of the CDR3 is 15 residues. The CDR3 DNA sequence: TGTGCCAGCAGCCGCACTAGCGGGAGAATAAACGAGCAGTACTTC. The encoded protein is CASSRTSGRINEQYF.

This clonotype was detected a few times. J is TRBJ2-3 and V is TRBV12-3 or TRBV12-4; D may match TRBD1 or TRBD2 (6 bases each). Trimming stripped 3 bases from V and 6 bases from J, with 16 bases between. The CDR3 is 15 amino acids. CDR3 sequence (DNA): TGTGCCAGCAGTTTTGGTGGAGGGGGTCGGGATACGCAGTATTTT. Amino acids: CASSFGGGGRDTQYF.

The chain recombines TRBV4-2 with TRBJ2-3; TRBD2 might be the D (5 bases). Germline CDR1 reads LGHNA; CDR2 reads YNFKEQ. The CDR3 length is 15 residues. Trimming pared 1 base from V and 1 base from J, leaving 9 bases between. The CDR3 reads CASSQGASRTDTQYF. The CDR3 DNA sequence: TGTGCCAGCAGCCAAGGTGCTAGCCGCACAGATACGCAGTATTTT.

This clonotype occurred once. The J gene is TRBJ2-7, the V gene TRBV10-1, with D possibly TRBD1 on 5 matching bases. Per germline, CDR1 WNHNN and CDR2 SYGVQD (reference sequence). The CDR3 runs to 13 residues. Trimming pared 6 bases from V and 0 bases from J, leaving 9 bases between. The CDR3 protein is CASSLTGSYEQYF. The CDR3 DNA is TGCGCCAGCAGCCTCACAGGCTCCTACGAGCAGTACTTC.

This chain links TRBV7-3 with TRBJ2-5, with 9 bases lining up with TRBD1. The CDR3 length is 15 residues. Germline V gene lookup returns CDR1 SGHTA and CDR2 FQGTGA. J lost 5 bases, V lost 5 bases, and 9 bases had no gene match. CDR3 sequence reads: CASSLSGTGSETQYF. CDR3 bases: TGTGCCAGCAGCCTATCAGGGACAGGGTCTGAGACCCAGTACTTC.